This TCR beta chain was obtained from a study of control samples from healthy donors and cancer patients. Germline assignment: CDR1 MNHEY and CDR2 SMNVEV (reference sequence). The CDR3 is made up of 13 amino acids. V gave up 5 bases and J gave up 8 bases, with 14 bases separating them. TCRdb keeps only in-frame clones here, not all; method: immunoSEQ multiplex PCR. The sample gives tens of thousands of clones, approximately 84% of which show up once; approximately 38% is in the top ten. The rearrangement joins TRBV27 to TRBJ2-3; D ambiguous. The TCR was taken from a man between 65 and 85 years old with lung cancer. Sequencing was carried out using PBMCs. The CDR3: CASSPSASATQYF. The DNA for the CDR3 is TGTGCCAGCAGTCCTTCTGCTAGTGCTACGCAGTATTTT.